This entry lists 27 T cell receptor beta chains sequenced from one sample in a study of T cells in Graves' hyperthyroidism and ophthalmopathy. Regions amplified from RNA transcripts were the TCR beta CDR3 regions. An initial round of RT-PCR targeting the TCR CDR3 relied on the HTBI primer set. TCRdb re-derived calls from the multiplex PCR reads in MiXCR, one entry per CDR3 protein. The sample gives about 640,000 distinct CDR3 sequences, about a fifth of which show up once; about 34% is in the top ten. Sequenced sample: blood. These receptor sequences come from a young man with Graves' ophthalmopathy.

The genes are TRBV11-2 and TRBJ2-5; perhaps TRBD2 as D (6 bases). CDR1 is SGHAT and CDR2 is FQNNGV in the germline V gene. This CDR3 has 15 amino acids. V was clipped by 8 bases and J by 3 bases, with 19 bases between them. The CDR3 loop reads CASSKGTRGKETQYF. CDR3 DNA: TGTGCCAGCTCAAAAGGGACTCGTGGGAAAGAGACCCAGTACTTC.

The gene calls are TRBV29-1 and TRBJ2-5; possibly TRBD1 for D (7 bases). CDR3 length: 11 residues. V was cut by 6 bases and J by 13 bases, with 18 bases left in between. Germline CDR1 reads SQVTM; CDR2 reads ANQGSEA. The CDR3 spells CSVQEGRGTYF. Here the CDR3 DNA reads TGCAGCGTACAGGAGGGCAGGGGGACGTACTTC. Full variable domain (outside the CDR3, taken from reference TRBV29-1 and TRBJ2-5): SAVISQKPSRDICQRGTSLTIQCQVDSQVTMMFWYRQQPGQSLTLIATANQGSEATYESGFVIDKFPISRPNLTFSTLTVSNMSPEDSSIYLCSVQEGRGTYFGPGTRLLVL.

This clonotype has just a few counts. This chain's CDR3 is CSAWDRSNEQFF. The CDR3 DNA reads as TGCAGCGCGTGGGACCGGAGCAATGAGCAGTTCTTC. The rearrangement joins TRBV29-1 to TRBJ2-1, with D possibly called TRBD1 or TRBD2 (5 bases each). The V end lost 7 bases, the J end lost 6 bases, and 13 bases lay between the germline ends. The CDR3 extends over 12 amino acids. CDR1 is SQVTM and CDR2 is ANQGSEA in the germline V gene.

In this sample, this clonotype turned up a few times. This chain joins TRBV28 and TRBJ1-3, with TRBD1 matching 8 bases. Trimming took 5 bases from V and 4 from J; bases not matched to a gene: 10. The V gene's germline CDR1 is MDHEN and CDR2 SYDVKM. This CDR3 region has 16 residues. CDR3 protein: CASSDLTGGAGNTIYF. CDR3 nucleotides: TGTGCCAGCAGTGATCTCACAGGGGGAGCAGGAAACACCATATATTTT.

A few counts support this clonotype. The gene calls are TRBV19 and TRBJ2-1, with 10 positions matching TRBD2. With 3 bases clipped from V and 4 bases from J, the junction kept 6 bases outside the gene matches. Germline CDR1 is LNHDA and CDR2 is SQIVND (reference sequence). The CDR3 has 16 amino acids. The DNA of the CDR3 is TGTGCCAGTAGTATCAGAGCGGGAGGGGCGTACAATGAGCAGTTCTTC. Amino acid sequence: CASSIRAGGAYNEQFF.

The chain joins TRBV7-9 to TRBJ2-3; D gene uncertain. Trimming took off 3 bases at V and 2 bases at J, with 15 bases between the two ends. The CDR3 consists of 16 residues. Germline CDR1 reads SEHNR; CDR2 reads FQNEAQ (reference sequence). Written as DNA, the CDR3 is TGTGCCAGCAGCTTTTATGGTGGAGTTCCCACAGATACGCAGTATTTT. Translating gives CASSFYGGVPTDTQYF.

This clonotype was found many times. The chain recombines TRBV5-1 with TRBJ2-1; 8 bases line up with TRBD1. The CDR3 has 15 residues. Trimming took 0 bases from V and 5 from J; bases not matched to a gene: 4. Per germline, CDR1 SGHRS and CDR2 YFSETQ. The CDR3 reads CASSLEGTGHNEQFF. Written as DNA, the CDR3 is TGCGCCAGCAGCTTGGAGGGGACAGGCCACAATGAGCAGTTCTTC. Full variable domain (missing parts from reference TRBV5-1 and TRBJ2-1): KAGVTQTPRYLIKTRGQQVTLSCSPISGHRSVSWYQQTPGQGLQFLFEYFSETQRNKGNFPGRFSGRQFSNSRSEMNVSTLELGDSALYLCASSLEGTGHNEQFFGPGTRLTVL.

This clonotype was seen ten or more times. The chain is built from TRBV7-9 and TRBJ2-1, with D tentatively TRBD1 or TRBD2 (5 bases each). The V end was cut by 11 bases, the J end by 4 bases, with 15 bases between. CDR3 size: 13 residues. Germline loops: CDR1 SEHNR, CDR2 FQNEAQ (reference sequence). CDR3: CAGSRDGYNEQFF. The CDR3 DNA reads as TGTGCCGGAAGCCGGGACGGGTACAATGAGCAGTTCTTC.

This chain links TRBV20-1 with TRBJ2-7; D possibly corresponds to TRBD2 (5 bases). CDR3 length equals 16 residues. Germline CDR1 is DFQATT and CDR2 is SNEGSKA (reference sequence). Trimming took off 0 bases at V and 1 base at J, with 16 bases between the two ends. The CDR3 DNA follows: TGCAGTGCTAGAGATCCTCCCCGGGAACCTTCCTACGAGCAGTACTTC. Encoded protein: CSARDPPREPSYEQYF.

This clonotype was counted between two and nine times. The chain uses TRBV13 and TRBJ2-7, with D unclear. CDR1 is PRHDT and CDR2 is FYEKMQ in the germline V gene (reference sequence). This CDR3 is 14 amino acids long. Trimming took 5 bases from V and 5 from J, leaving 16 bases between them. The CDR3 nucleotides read TGTGCCAGCAGCCCTCGCCTAGAAACAAACGAGCAGTACTTC. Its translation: CASSPRLETNEQYF.

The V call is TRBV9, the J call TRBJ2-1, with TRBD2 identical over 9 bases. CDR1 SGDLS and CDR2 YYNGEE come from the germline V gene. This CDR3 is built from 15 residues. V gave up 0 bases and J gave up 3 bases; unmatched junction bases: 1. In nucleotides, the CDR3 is TGTGCCAGCAGCGTAGGACTAGCGGACTACAATGAGCAGTTCTTC. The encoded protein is CASSVGLADYNEQFF.

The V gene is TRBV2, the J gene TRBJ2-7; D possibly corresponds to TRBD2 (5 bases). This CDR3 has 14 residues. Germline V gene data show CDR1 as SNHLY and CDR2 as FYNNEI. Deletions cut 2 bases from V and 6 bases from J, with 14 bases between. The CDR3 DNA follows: TGTGCCAGCAGTGAAATCCGGGAATCGGGCGAGCAGTACTTC. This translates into CASSEIRESGEQYF.

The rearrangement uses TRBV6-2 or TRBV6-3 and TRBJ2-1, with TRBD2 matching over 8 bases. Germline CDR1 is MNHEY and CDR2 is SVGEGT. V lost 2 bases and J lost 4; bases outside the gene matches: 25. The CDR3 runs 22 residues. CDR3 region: CASSYPSPIHQPGLGKYNEQFF. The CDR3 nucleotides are TGTGCCAGCAGTTACCCCTCACCCATTCATCAACCGGGACTAGGAAAATACAATGAGCAGTTCTTC.

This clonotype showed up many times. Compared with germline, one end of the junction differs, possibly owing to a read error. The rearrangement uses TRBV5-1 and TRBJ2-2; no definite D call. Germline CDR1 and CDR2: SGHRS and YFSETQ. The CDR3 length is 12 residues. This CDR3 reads CASSLDTGELFF. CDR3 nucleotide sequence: TGTGCCAGCAGCTTAGACACCGGGGAGCTGTTTTTT. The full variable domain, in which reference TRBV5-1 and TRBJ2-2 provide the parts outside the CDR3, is KAGVTQTPRYLIKTRGQQVTLSCSPISGHRSVSWYQQTPGQGLQFLFEYFSETQRNKGNFPGRFSGRQFSNSRSEMNVSTLELGDSALYLCASSLDTGELFFGEGSRLTVL.

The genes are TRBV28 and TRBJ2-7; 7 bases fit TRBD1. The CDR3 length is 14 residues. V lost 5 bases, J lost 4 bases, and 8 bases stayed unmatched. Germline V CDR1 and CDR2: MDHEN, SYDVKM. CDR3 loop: CASSPSRDRYEQYF. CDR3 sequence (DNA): TGTGCCAGCAGTCCGTCCCGGGACAGATACGAGCAGTACTTC. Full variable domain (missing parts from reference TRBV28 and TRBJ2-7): DVKVTQSSRYLVKRTGEKVFLECVQDMDHENMFWYRQDPGLGLRLIYFSYDVKMKEKGDIPEGYSVSREKKERFSLILESASTNQTSMYLCASSPSRDRYEQYFGPGTRLTVT.

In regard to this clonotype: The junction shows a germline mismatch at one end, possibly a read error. This CDR3 is CASSARDSSYEQHF. The CDR3 region has the DNA TGTGCCAGCAGCGCCCGGGACAGCTCCTACGAGCAGCACTTC. This chain uses TRBV9 with TRBJ2-7; the match to TRBD1 covers 7 bases. Germline V gene sequence: CDR1 SGDLS, CDR2 YYNGEE. This CDR3 comprises 14 residues.

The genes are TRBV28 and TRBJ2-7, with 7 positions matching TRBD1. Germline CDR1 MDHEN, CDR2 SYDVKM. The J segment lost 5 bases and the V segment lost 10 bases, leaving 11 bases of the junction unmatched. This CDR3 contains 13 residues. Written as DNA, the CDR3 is TGTGCCACCGACGGGACAGTTAGTCACGAGCAGTACTTC. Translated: CATDGTVSHEQYF.

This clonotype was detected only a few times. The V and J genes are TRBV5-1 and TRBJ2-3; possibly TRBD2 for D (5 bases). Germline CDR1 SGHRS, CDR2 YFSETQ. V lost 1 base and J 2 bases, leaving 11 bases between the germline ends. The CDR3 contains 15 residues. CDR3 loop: CASSLSRGDTDTQYF. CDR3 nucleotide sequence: TGCGCCAGCAGCTTGAGTCGGGGAGACACAGATACGCAGTATTTT.

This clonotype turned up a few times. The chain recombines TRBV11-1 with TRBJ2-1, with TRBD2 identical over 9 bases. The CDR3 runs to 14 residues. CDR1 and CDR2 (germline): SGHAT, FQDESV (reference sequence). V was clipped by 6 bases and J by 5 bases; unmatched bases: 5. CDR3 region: CASSSGSPNNEQFF. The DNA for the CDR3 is TGTGCCAGCAGTAGCGGGAGCCCCAACAATGAGCAGTTCTTC.

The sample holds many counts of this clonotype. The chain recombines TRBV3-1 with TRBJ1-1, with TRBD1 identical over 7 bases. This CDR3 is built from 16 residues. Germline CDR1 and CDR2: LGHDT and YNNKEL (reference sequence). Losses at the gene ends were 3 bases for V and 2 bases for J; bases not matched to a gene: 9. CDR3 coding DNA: TGTGCCAGCAGCCATGCAGACAGGGAGGTTAACACTGAAGCTTTCTTT. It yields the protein CASSHADREVNTEAFF.

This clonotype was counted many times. CDR3 bases: TGTGCCTGGAGTGTACCTAGCGATACGGCCTACAATGAGCAGTTCTTC. Translating it yields CAWSVPSDTAYNEQFF. The chain joins TRBV30 to TRBJ2-1; TRBD2 is a possible D gene (6 bases). Germline-derived CDR1 and CDR2 are GTSNPN and SVGIG (reference sequence). There are 16 residues in the CDR3. V was trimmed by 0 bases and J by 2 bases, leaving 14 bases between them. Supplemented by reference TRBV30 and TRBJ2-1, the full variable domain reads SQTIHQWPATLVQPVGSPLSLECTVEGTSNPNLYWYRQAAGRGLQLLFYSVGIGQISSEVPQNLSASRPQDRQFILSSKKLLLSDSGFYLCAWSVPSDTAYNEQFFGPGTRLTVL.

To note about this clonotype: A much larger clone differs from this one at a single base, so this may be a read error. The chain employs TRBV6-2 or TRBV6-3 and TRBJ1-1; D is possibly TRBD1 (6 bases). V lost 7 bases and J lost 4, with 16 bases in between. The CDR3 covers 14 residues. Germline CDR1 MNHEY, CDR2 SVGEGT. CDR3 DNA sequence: TGTGCCAGCATGGGGGCGGGGGGTGGCACTGAAGCTTTCTTT. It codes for CASMGAGGGTEAFF.

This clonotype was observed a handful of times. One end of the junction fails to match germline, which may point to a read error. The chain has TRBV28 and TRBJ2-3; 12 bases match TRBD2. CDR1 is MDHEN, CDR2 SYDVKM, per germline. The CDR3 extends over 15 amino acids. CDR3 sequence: CGSLTSGSGTDTQYF. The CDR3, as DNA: TGTGGCAGCCTGACTAGCGGGAGTGGTACAGATACGCAGTATTTT.

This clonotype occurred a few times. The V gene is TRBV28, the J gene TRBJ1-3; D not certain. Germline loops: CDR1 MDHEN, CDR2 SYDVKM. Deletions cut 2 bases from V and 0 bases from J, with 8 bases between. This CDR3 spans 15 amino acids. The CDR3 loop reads CASSLTAFSGNTIYF. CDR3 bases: TGTGCCAGCAGTTTAACAGCCTTCTCTGGAAACACCATATATTTT.

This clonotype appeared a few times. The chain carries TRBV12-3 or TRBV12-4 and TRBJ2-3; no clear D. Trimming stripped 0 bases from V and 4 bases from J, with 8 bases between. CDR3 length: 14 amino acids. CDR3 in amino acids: CASSLALGADTQYF. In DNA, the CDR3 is TGTGCCAGCAGTTTAGCGCTCGGAGCAGATACGCAGTATTTT.

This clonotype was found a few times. The CDR3 protein is CASSQIAGGAREQYF. The DNA of the CDR3 is TGTGCCAGCAGCCAAATAGCGGGAGGGGCACGGGAGCAGTACTTC. This rearrangement joins TRBV3-1 to TRBJ2-7; 11 positions agree with TRBD2. The V segment lost 2 bases and the J segment 7 bases; nucleotides outside the gene matches: 7. Germline-derived CDR1 and CDR2 are LGHDT and YNNKEL (reference sequence). The length of the CDR3 is 15 residues.

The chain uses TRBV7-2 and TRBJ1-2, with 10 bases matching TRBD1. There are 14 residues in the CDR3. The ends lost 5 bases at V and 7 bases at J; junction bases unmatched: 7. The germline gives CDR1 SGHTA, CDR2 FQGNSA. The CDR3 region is CASSPGQGQVGYTF. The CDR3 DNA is TGTGCCAGCAGCCCGGGACAGGGGCAGGTTGGCTACACCTTC. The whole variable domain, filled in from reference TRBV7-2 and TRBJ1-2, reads GAGVSQSPSNKVTEKGKDVELRCDPISGHTALYWYRQSLGQGLEFLIYFQGNSAPDKSGLPSDRFSAERTGGSVSTLTIQRTQQEDSAVYLCASSPGQGQVGYTFGSGTRLTVV.